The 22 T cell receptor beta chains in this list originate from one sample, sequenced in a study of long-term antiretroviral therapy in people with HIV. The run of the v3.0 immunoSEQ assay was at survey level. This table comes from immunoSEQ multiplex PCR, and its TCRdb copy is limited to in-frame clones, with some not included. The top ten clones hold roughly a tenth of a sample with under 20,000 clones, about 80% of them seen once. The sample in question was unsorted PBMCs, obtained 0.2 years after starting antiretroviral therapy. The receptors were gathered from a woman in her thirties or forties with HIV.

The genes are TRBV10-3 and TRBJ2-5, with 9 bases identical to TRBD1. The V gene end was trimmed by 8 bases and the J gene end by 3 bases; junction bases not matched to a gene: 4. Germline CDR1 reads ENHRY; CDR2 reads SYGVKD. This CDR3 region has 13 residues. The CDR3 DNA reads TGTGCCATCTCCCGGACAGGGGAAGAGACCCAGTACTTC. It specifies CAISRTGEETQYF.

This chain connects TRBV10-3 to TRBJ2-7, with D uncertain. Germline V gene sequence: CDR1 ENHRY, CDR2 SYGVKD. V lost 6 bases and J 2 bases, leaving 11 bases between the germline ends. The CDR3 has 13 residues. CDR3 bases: TGTGCCATCAGAGTAGACGGTACCTACGAGCAGTACTTC. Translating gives CAIRVDGTYEQYF.

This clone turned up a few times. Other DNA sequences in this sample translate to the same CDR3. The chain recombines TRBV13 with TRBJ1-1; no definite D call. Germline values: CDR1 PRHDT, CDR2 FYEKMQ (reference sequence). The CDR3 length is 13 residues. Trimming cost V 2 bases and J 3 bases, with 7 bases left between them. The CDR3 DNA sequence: TGTGCCAGCAGCTTAATGGGTTACACTGAAGCTTTCTTT. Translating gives CASSLMGYTEAFF.

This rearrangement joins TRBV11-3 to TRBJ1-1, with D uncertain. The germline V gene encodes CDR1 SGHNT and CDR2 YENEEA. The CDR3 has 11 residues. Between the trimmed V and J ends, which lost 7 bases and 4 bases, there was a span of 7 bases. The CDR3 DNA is TGTGCCAGCACTCGGAGCACTGAAGCTTTCTTT. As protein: CASTRSTEAFF.

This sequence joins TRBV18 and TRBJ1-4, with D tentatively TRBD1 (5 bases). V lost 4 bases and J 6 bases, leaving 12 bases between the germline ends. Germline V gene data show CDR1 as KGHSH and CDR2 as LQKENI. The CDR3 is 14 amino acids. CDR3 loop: CASSRSGAHEKLFF. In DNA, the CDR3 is TGTGCCAGCTCACGTAGTGGGGCCCATGAAAAACTGTTTTTT.

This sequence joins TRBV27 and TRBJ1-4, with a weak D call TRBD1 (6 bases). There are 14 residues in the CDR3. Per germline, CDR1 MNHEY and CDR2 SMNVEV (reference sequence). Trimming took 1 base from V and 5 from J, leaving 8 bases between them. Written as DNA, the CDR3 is TGTGCCAGCAGTTTATTACAGGGAAATGAAAAACTGTTTTTT. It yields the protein CASSLLQGNEKLFF. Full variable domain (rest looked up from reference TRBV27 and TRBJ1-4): EAQVTQNPRYLITVTGKKLTVTCSQNMNHEYMSWYRQDPGLGLRQIYYSMNVEVTDKGDVPEGYKVSRKEKRNFPLILESPSPNQTSLYFCASSLLQGNEKLFFGSGTQLSVL.

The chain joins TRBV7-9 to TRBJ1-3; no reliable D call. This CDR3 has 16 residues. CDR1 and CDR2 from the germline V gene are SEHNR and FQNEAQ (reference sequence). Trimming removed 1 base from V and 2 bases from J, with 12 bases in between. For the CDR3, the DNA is TGTGCCAGCAGCTTAGGTCACGGCCGCACTGGAAACACCATATATTTT. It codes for CASSLGHGRTGNTIYF.

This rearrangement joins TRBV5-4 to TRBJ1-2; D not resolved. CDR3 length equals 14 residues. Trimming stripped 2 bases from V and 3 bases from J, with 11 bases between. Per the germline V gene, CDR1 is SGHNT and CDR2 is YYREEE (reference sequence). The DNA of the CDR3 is TGTGCCAGCAGCTTTCATATGAACGACTATGGCTACACCTTC. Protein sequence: CASSFHMNDYGYTF.

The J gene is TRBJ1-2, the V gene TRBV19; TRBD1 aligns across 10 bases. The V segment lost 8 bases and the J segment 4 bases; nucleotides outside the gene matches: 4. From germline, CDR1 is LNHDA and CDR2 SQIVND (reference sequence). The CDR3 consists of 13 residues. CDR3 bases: TGTGCCAGTCGGACAGGGGGACTCTATGGCTACACCTTC. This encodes CASRTGGLYGYTF.

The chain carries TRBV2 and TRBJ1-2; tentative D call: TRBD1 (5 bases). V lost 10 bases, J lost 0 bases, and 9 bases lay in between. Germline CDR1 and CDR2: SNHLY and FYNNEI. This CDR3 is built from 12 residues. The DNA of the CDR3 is TGTGCCATATACAGGACTAACTATGGCTACACCTTC. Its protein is CAIYRTNYGYTF.

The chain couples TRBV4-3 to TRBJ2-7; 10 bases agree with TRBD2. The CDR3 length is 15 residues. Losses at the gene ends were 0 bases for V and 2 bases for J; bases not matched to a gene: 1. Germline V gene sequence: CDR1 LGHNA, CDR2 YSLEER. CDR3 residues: CASSQDTSGAYEQYF. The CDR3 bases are TGCGCCAGCAGCCAAGATACTAGCGGGGCCTACGAGCAGTACTTC.

Here the CDR3 DNA reads TGTGCCTGGAGTGGATCCCGGGACAGGGGGCTCTACGAGCAGTACTTC. Amino acid sequence: CAWSGSRDRGLYEQYF. This chain joins TRBV30 and TRBJ2-7, with 12 bases fitting TRBD1. The CDR3 has 16 residues. The trim removed 1 base at V and 3 bases at J, leaving 7 bases unmatched. Germline CDR1 reads GTSNPN; CDR2 reads SVGIG (reference sequence). The variable domain in full, with the rest retrieved from reference TRBV30 and TRBJ2-7, is SQTIHQWPATLVQPVGSPLSLECTVEGTSNPNLYWYRQAAGRGLQLLFYSVGIGQISSEVPQNLSASRPQDRQFILSSKKLLLSDSGFYLCAWSGSRDRGLYEQYFGPGTRLTVT.

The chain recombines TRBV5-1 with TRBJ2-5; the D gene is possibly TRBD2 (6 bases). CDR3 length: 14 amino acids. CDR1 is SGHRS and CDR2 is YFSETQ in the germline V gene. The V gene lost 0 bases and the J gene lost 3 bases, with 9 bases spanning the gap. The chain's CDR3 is CASSLVGGKETQYF. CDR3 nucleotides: TGCGCCAGCAGCTTGGTTGGCGGGAAAGAGACCCAGTACTTC.

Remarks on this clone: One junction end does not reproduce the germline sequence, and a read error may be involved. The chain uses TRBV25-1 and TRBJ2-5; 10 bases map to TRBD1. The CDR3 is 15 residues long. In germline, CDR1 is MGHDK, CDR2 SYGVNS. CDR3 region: CASNELGQGGETQYF. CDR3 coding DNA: TGTGCCAGCAATGAACTCGGACAGGGGGGAGAGACCCAGTACTTC.

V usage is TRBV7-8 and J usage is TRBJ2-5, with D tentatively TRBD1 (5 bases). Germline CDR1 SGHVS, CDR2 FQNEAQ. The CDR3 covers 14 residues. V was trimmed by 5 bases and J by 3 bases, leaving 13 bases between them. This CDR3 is CASSPLDIKETQYF. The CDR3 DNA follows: TGTGCCAGCAGCCCCTTGGACATAAAAGAGACCCAGTACTTC.

Here the CDR3 reads CASSPQGGITGELFF. The DNA of the CDR3 is TGTGCCAGCAGCCCCCAGGGGGGCATCACCGGGGAGCTGTTTTTT. The chain carries TRBV7-9 and TRBJ2-2; a weak D match, TRBD1 (7 bases). Germline-derived CDR1 and CDR2 are SEHNR and FQNEAQ (reference sequence). This CDR3 is built from 15 residues. V shed 5 bases and J shed 4 bases, with 14 bases lying between them.

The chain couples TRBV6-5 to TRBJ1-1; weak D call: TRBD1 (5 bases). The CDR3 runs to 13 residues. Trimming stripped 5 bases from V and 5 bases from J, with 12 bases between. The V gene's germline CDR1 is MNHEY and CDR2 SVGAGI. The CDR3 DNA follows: TGTGCCAGCAGTCCCCTAGGGGAGACTGAAGCTTTCTTT. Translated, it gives CASSPLGETEAFF.

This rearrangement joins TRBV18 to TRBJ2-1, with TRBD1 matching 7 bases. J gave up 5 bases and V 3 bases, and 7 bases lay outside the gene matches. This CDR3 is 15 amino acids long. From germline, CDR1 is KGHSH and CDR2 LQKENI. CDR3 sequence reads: CASSPGQPRNNEQFF. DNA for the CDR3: TGTGCCAGCTCACCGGGACAGCCCCGCAACAATGAGCAGTTCTTC.

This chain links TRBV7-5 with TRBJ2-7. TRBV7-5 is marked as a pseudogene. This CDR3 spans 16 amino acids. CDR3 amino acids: CVRSSNGRPYSYEQYF. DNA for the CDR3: TGTGTCAGAAGCTCGAACGGACGGCCCTACTCCTACGAGCAGTACTTC.

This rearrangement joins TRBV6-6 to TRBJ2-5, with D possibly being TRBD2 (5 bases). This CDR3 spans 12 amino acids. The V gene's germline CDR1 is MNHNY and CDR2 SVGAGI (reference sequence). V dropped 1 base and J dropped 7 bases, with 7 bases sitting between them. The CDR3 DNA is TGTGCCAGCAGTTACTTCCGGGGGACCCAGTACTTC. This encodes CASSYFRGTQYF.

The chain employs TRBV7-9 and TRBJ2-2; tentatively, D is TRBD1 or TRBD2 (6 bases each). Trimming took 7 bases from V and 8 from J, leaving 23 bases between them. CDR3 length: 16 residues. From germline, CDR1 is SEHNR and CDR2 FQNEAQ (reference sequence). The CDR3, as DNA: TGTGCCAGCATCCCCGCCCCCGGCACAGGGAGGGGGGAGCTGTTTTTT. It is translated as CASIPAPGTGRGELFF.

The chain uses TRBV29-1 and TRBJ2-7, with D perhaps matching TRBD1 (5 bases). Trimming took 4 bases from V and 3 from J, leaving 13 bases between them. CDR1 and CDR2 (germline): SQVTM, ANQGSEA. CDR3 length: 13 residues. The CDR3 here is CSVVLQDHYEQYF. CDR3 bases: TGCAGCGTTGTTTTACAGGACCACTACGAGCAGTACTTC.